A selection of T cell receptor beta chains follows, all from one sample in a study of metastatic and nonmetastatic thyroid tumors. MiXCR re-clonotyped the PCR reads for TCRdb. The table includes about 70,000 clones, more than 15% detected once. The source material was blood. The receptors derive from a female donor with papillary thyroid cancer or a benign thyroid nodule (not recorded which). Some clones in this sample may be carry-over from other donors' samples. Each CDR3 is given with its conserved first and last residue. Each record gives: D gene, J gene, clone size, V gene, CDR3 protein, CDR3 DNA. The D gene is left open where the match is weak. Rows may omit the clone size; those that give it use once, few, many or a size class.

D: .; J: TRBJ2-7; size: many; V: TRBV7-8; CDR3: CASSFPGQTYEQYF; DNA: TGTGCCAGCAGCTTTCCTGGACAGACCTACGAGCAGTACTTC
D: .; J: TRBJ1-1; size: .; V: TRBV3-1; CDR3: CASSQESRKGEAFF; DNA: TGTGCCAGCAGCCAAGAATCCAGGAAGGGAGAAGCTTTCTTT
D: TRBD1; J: TRBJ1-2; size: .; V: TRBV6-1; CDR3: CATSDREDYGYTF; DNA: TGTGCCACCTCGGACAGGGAGGACTATGGCTACACCTTC
D: .; J: TRBJ2-6; size: many; V: TRBV6-1; CDR3: CASSEESGAGANVLTF; DNA: TGTGCCAGCAGTGAAGAATCGGGGGCTGGGGCCAACGTCCTGACTTTC
D: .; J: TRBJ2-1; size: .; V: TRBV6-1; CDR3: CASSEESGGPNEQFF; DNA: TGTGCCAGCAGTGAAGAAAGCGGCGGGCCCAATGAGCAGTTCTTC
D: TRBD1; J: TRBJ1-1; size: few; V: TRBV6-5; CDR3: CASSYSVDRGPLAFF; DNA: TGTGCCAGCAGTTACTCGGTGGACAGGGGGCCGCTGGCTTTCTTT
D: .; J: TRBJ1-5; size: few; V: TRBV6-1; CDR3: CASRFLGSNQPQHF; DNA: TGTGCCAGCAGATTCCTGGGTTCCAATCAGCCCCAGCATTTT
D: TRBD2; J: TRBJ2-1; size: many; V: TRBV7-9; CDR3: CASSPTVSGSDEQFF; DNA: TGTGCCAGCAGCCCTACTGTCAGCGGGAGTGATGAGCAGTTCTTC
D: TRBD2; J: TRBJ2-7; size: many; V: TRBV18; CDR3: CASSPRLAGAIDPYEQYF; DNA: TGTGCCAGCTCACCCCGACTAGCGGGAGCGATCGACCCCTACGAGCAGTACTTC
D: .; J: TRBJ2-7; size: few; V: TRBV6-1; CDR3: CASSPAPRPYEQYF; DNA: TGTGCCAGCAGTCCAGCGCCCCGACCGTACGAGCAGTACTTC
D: TRBD1; J: TRBJ1-4; size: once; V: TRBV18; CDR3: CASSPAEDRDKLFF; DNA: TGTGCCAGCTCACCGGCCGAGGACAGGGACAAACTGTTTTTT
D: TRBD1; J: TRBJ2-7; size: many; V: TRBV7-9; CDR3: CASSSAQGALEEQYF; DNA: TGTGCCAGCAGTTCTGCACAGGGGGCACTCGAAGAGCAGTACTTC
D: .; J: TRBJ2-7; size: many; V: TRBV2; CDR3: CASSSVYDQYF; DNA: TGTGCCAGCAGTTCAGTGTACGACCAGTACTTC
D: .; J: TRBJ1-3; size: many; V: TRBV20-1; CDR3: CSASAGGSGNTIYF; DNA: TGCAGTGCTAGCGCCGGAGGTTCTGGAAACACCATATATTTT
D: TRBD2; J: TRBJ2-1; size: .; V: TRBV20-1; CDR3: CSAGTSGRALHNEQFF; DNA: TGCAGTGCGGGGACTAGCGGGAGGGCTTTGCACAATGAGCAGTTCTTC
D: TRBD1; J: TRBJ1-5; size: many; V: TRBV30; CDR3: CAWSAGTVNQPQHF; DNA: TGTGCCTGGAGTGCCGGGACAGTCAATCAGCCCCAGCATTTT
D: .; J: TRBJ1-2; size: many; V: TRBV19; CDR3: CASSPVSLTYGYTF; DNA: TGTGCCAGTAGTCCCGTCAGCTTAACTTATGGCTACACCTTC
D: .; J: TRBJ2-6; size: few; V: TRBV29-1; CDR3: CSVGGIGDLSGANVLTF; DNA: TGCAGCGTTGGGGGGATAGGGGACCTCTCTGGGGCCAACGTCCTGACTTTC
D: .; J: TRBJ2-2; size: .; V: TRBV19; CDR3: CASSPAGLSGCGELFF; DNA: TGTGCCAGTAGCCCCGCCGGACTATCGGGATGTGGGGAGCTGTTTTTT
D: TRBD1; J: TRBJ2-3; size: .; V: TRBV12-3/TRBV12-4; CDR3: CASSRTGGRTDTQYF; DNA: TGTGCCAGCAGTCGGACAGGGGGCCGCACAGATACGCAGTATTTT
D: .; J: TRBJ1-4; size: many; V: TRBV19; CDR3: CASSGPSDEKLFF; DNA: TGTGCCAGTAGCGGGCCCTCGGATGAAAAACTGTTTTTT
D: .; J: TRBJ1-2; size: many; V: TRBV5-1; CDR3: CASSLVSVGNGYTF; DNA: TGCGCCAGCAGCTTGGTGTCAGTGGGGAATGGCTACACCTTC
D: TRBD1; J: TRBJ1-2; size: many; V: TRBV10-3; CDR3: CAISADRGDGYTF; DNA: TGTGCCATCAGTGCAGACAGGGGAGATGGCTACACCTTC
D: TRBD1; J: TRBJ1-2; size: .; V: TRBV5-1; CDR3: CASSSPSTGGARGYTF; DNA: TGCGCCAGCAGCTCGCCATCCACAGGGGGCGCGAGGGGCTACACCTTC
D: .; J: TRBJ2-1; size: many; V: TRBV30; CDR3: CAWSLPVYHEQFF; DNA: TGTGCCTGGAGCCTCCCGGTGTACCATGAGCAGTTCTTC
D: .; J: TRBJ2-7; size: once; V: TRBV20-1; CDR3: CSAVGGYEQYF; DNA: TGCAGTGCTGTCGGGGGCTACGAGCAGTACTTC
D: .; J: TRBJ2-5; size: many; V: TRBV30; CDR3: CAWSSGGETQYF; DNA: TGTGCCTGGAGTAGTGGAGGGGAGACCCAGTACTTC
D: TRBD2; J: TRBJ2-2; size: .; V: TRBV11-2; CDR3: CASSLSGLAGGRRAWELFF; DNA: TGTGCCAGCAGCTTATCTGGACTAGCGGGAGGACGTAGGGCCTGGGAGCTGTTTTTT
D: .; J: TRBJ1-1; size: .; V: TRBV6-5; CDR3: CASSYSGVGGTEAFF; DNA: TGTGCCAGCAGTTACTCCGGGGTGGGCGGCACTGAAGCTTTCTTT
D: TRBD2; J: TRBJ2-3; size: many; V: TRBV9; CDR3: CASSVDGRSTDTQYF; DNA: TGTGCCAGCAGCGTAGACGGGAGGAGCACAGATACGCAGTATTTT
D: .; J: TRBJ2-7; size: many; V: TRBV29-1; CDR3: CSVEKPLGEQYF; DNA: TGCAGCGTTGAGAAACCGCTCGGCGAGCAGTACTTC
D: .; J: TRBJ2-7; size: .; V: TRBV18; CDR3: CASSPPGDYEQYF; DNA: TGTGCCAGCTCACCACCGGGGGACTACGAGCAGTACTTC
D: TRBD2; J: TRBJ2-5; size: .; V: TRBV24-1; CDR3: CATSDALTSGRFKETQYF; DNA: TGTGCCACCAGTGACGCGTTGACTAGCGGGAGGTTTAAAGAGACCCAGTACTTC
D: .; J: TRBJ2-7; size: .; V: TRBV2; CDR3: CASIRLPEQYF; DNA: TGTGCCAGCATACGGCTGCCAGAGCAGTACTTC
D: TRBD2; J: TRBJ2-3; size: .; V: TRBV28; CDR3: CASSYGGRGRTQYF; DNA: TGTGCCAGCAGTTACGGGGGGAGAGGGAGGACGCAGTATTTT
D: TRBD2; J: TRBJ2-1; size: many; V: TRBV29-1; CDR3: CSVEGLAGLGEQFF; DNA: TGCAGCGTTGAGGGACTAGCGGGATTGGGAGAGCAGTTCTTC
D: .; J: TRBJ1-2; size: many; V: TRBV28; CDR3: CASTRGGRGYGYTF; DNA: TGTGCCAGCACCAGAGGTGGCAGGGGCTATGGCTACACCTTC
D: TRBD1; J: TRBJ1-5; size: .; V: TRBV28; CDR3: CASSRGQVDPSNHPQHF; DNA: TGTGCCAGCAGCCGGGGACAGGTGGACCCTAGCAATCATCCCCAGCATTTT
D: TRBD1; J: TRBJ1-2; size: .; V: TRBV5-1; CDR3: CASSDLPRGRGSSGYTF; DNA: TGCGCCAGCAGCGACCTGCCCCGGGGCAGGGGGTCGTCCGGCTACACCTTC
D: TRBD1; J: TRBJ2-7; size: .; V: TRBV29-1; CDR3: CSVEVPDRSNYEQYF; DNA: TGCAGCGTTGAAGTACCGGACAGGTCGAACTACGAGCAGTACTTC
D: .; J: TRBJ2-4; size: few; V: TRBV3-1; CDR3: CASSQLAYIQYF; DNA: TGTGCCAGCAGCCAACTAGCTTACATTCAGTACTTC
D: .; J: TRBJ1-4; size: many; V: TRBV19; CDR3: CASSIGQVGHNEKLFF; DNA: TGTGCCAGTAGTATAGGTCAAGTGGGACATAATGAAAAACTGTTTTTT
D: .; J: TRBJ2-5; size: many; V: TRBV4-1; CDR3: CASSQDGTVQETQYF; DNA: TGCGCCAGCAGCCAGGACGGGACGGTACAAGAGACCCAGTACTTC
D: .; J: TRBJ1-1; size: many; V: TRBV11-2; CDR3: CASSLTDTEAFF; DNA: TGTGCCAGCAGCTTGACAGACACTGAAGCTTTCTTT
D: .; J: TRBJ2-7; size: many; V: TRBV5-1; CDR3: CASSLVGRGTYEQYF; DNA: TGCGCCAGCAGCTTGGTGGGGCGCGGGACCTACGAGCAGTACTTC
D: TRBD1; J: TRBJ2-7; size: many; V: TRBV5-1; CDR3: CASSLGTGSHEQYF; DNA: TGCGCCAGCAGCTTGGGGACAGGGTCCCACGAGCAGTACTTC